This passage covers 30 T cell receptor beta chains from one sample sequenced in a study of sequential checkpoint blockade in melanoma. The treatment is: randomized to nivolumab then ipilimumab (arm A) or the reverse (arm B). Produced via immunoSEQ multiplex PCR; TCRdb's table is partial and in-frame only. The sample carries about 20,000 clones, more than 25% recorded once. Sequencing was performed on tumor tissue (inferred from file names), taken from a patient given nivolumab and ipilimumab in sequence. These receptors were taken from a human donor with melanoma.

This clone has only a few counts. J is TRBJ2-1 and V is TRBV9, with TRBD2 identical over 8 bases. Trimming took 0 bases from V and 9 from J; bases not matched to a gene: 11. The CDR3 runs 16 residues. Germline CDR1 SGDLS, CDR2 YYNGEE. The CDR3 bases are TGTGCCAGCAGCGTAGAAGCCCGGGGGGGCCGTACTGAGCAGTTCTTC. It encodes CASSVEARGGRTEQFF.

This clone was seen only a few times. J is TRBJ2-5 and V is TRBV5-4; 8 nucleotides align to TRBD2. Germline V lookup: CDR1 SGHNT, CDR2 YYREEE (reference sequence). V lost 5 bases and J lost 2; bases outside the gene matches: 2. The CDR3 is 13 amino acids. DNA for the CDR3: TGTGCCAGCAGTCCTAGCGGGCAAGAGACCCAGTACTTC. As protein: CASSPSGQETQYF.

The rearrangement joins TRBV9 to TRBJ2-1; D possibly matches TRBD1 or TRBD2 (5 bases each). Germline CDR1 and CDR2: SGDLS and YYNGEE. The V gene lost 4 bases and the J gene lost 10 bases, with 21 bases spanning the gap. This CDR3 spans 15 amino acids. The CDR3 bases are TGTGCCAGCAGCCCCTATAGTGGTCCGGGGCGGGAGCAGTTCTTC. Translating it yields CASSPYSGPGREQFF. The full variable domain, its missing parts supplied by reference TRBV9 and TRBJ2-1, is DSGVTQTPKHLITATGQRVTLRCSPRSGDLSVYWYQQSLDQGLQFLIQYYNGEERAKGNILERFSAQQFPDLHSELNLSSLELGDSALYFCASSPYSGPGREQFFGPGTRLTVL.

The chain is built from TRBV19 and TRBJ1-1; 8 bases agree with TRBD1. J lost 4 bases, V lost 6 bases, and 7 bases had no gene match. There are 14 residues in the CDR3. The germline V gene encodes CDR1 LNHDA and CDR2 SQIVND (reference sequence). The CDR3 reads CASSKGQGSTEAFF. The CDR3 DNA sequence: TGTGCCAGTAGCAAAGGACAGGGTTCCACTGAAGCTTTCTTT.

V and J are TRBV5-1 and TRBJ2-2; TRBD2 agrees at 10 bases. The CDR3 totals 17 residues. With V trimmed by 4 bases and J by 0 bases, 6 bases remained unmatched. In germline, CDR1 is SGHRS, CDR2 YFSETQ. The CDR3 sequence: CASSNPLAGANTGELFF. The CDR3 DNA sequence: TGCGCCAGCAGCAACCCCCTAGCGGGAGCGAACACCGGGGAGCTGTTTTTT.

This sequence joins TRBV19 and TRBJ2-5; D unclear. V was cut by 2 bases and J by 5 bases, with 12 bases left in between. Per the germline V gene, CDR1 is LNHDA and CDR2 is SQIVND (reference sequence). The CDR3 spans 14 residues. The CDR3 here is CASSISRSSETQYF. CDR3 DNA: TGTGCCAGTAGTATATCCAGGTCGTCGGAGACCCAGTACTTC. Full variable domain (missing parts from reference TRBV19 and TRBJ2-5): DGGITQSPKYLFRKEGQNVTLSCEQNLNHDAMYWYRQDPGQGLRLIYYSQIVNDFQKGDIAEGYSVSREKKESFPLTVTSAQKNPTAFYLCASSISRSSETQYFGPGTRLLVL.

This clone was counted at least ten times. V is TRBV11-3 and J is TRBJ2-1; 11 positions match TRBD1. The CDR3 is 15 amino acids. Germline values: CDR1 SGHNT, CDR2 YENEEA. V lost 3 bases, J lost 8 bases, and 6 bases stayed unmatched. CDR3 loop: CASSLGTGGYYEQFF. Written as DNA, the CDR3 is TGTGCCAGCAGCTTGGGGACAGGGGGGTACTATGAGCAGTTCTTC.

The genes are TRBV29-1 and TRBJ2-2, with D hard to call. CDR3 length: 13 residues. V gave up 7 bases and J gave up 4 bases, with 13 bases separating them. Germline V gives CDR1 SQVTM, CDR2 ANQGSEA. The CDR3 sequence is CSAKTPPTGELFF. In DNA form, the CDR3 reads TGCAGCGCAAAGACTCCCCCCACCGGGGAGCTGTTTTTT.

The sample holds many counts of this clone. V is TRBV11-3 and J is TRBJ2-2; D not certain. CDR3 size: 17 residues. V was clipped by 5 bases and J by 3 bases, with 19 bases between them. Germline CDR1 is SGHNT and CDR2 is YENEEA. CDR3 protein: CASSHTGFGVDTGELFF. As DNA, the CDR3 is TGTGCCAGCAGCCATACTGGGTTCGGAGTTGACACCGGGGAGCTGTTTTTT.

This clone was recorded many times. The chain has TRBV11-3 and TRBJ2-7; 7 nucleotides agree with TRBD1. CDR1 and CDR2 from the germline V gene are SGHNT and YENEEA. V lost 5 bases and J lost 0; bases outside the gene matches: 7. The CDR3 runs to 15 residues. CDR3 region: CASSPAGTVSYEQYF. CDR3 DNA: TGTGCCAGCAGCCCGGCCGGGACAGTCTCCTACGAGCAGTACTTC. Based on the CDR3 plus reference TRBV11-3 and TRBJ2-7, the full variable domain is EAGVVQSPRYKIIEKKQPVAFWCNPISGHNTLYWYLQNLGQGPELLIRYENEEAVDDSQLPKDRFSAERLKGVDSTLKIQPAELGDSAVYLCASSPAGTVSYEQYFGPGTRLTVT.

This chain uses TRBV5-1 with TRBJ2-5; 10 bases map to TRBD2. This CDR3 is built from 15 residues. Germline V CDR1 and CDR2: SGHRS, YFSETQ. V was pared by 2 bases and J by 5 bases, with 6 bases of the junction left unmatched. The chain's CDR3 is CASSFSKREGETQYF. The CDR3 nucleotides are TGCGCCAGCAGCTTTTCGAAGCGGGAGGGGGAGACCCAGTACTTC. Full variable domain (outside the CDR3, taken from reference TRBV5-1 and TRBJ2-5): KAGVTQTPRYLIKTRGQQVTLSCSPISGHRSVSWYQQTPGQGLQFLFEYFSETQRNKGNFPGRFSGRQFSNSRSEMNVSTLELGDSALYLCASSFSKREGETQYFGPGTRLLVL.

The rearrangement uses TRBV14 and TRBJ2-1; D is undetermined. Trimming stripped 2 bases from V and 7 bases from J, with 18 bases between. The CDR3 contains 16 residues. Germline V lookup: CDR1 SGHDN, CDR2 FVKESK. The CDR3 region has the DNA TGTGCCAGCAGCCAAATAGTAGAGCATAGTATGAATGAGCAGTTCTTC. It codes for CASSQIVEHSMNEQFF.

The rearrangement joins TRBV11-3 to TRBJ2-7; 7 bases map to TRBD2. The germline V gene has CDR1 SGHNT and CDR2 YENEEA. V was pared by 3 bases and J by 2 bases, with 10 bases of the junction left unmatched. CDR3 size: 16 residues. CDR3 bases: TGTGCCAGCAGCTTGATGGGGACGGGAGGTGCCTACGAGCAGTACTTC. This translates into CASSLMGTGGAYEQYF. Based on the CDR3 plus reference TRBV11-3 and TRBJ2-7, the full variable domain is EAGVVQSPRYKIIEKKQPVAFWCNPISGHNTLYWYLQNLGQGPELLIRYENEEAVDDSQLPKDRFSAERLKGVDSTLKIQPAELGDSAVYLCASSLMGTGGAYEQYFGPGTRLTVT.

This clone was detected a few times. V and J are TRBV11-3 and TRBJ1-2; 7 bases agree with TRBD1. The CDR3 totals 16 residues. CDR1 is SGHNT, CDR2 YENEEA, per germline. The J segment lost 1 base and the V segment lost 5 bases, leaving 10 bases of the junction unmatched. As DNA, the CDR3 is TGTGCCAGCAGCCCCAATCGGGACAGACTTAACTATGGCTACACCTTC. This encodes CASSPNRDRLNYGYTF.

The chain has TRBV11-3 and TRBJ2-3, with 10 bases aligning to TRBD1. Germline trimming cut 3 bases from V and 2 bases from J; bases unmatched to any gene: 8. CDR1 SGHNT and CDR2 YENEEA come from the germline V gene. CDR3 size: 17 residues. The CDR3 region has the DNA TGTGCCAGCAGCTTGGATACGGACAGGGGGAACACAGATACGCAGTATTTT. Protein sequence: CASSLDTDRGNTDTQYF.

This clone was recorded a few times. The chain recombines TRBV6-8 with TRBJ1-1; possible D gene TRBD1, 5 bases. This CDR3 spans 15 amino acids. The germline CDR1 and CDR2 sequences are MNHGY and SAAAGT. The ends were cut back, 0 bases at V and 1 base at J, with 9 bases in the middle. In DNA, the CDR3 is TGTGCCAGCAGTTACTCCTGGCAGGGGAACACTGAAGCTTTCTTT. Translation: CASSYSWQGNTEAFF.

CDR3 nucleotide sequence: TGTGCCAGCAGGGGAGGGGGAGGGCGTCGAGAGCAGTTCTTC. Translated: CASRGGGGRREQFF. The V and J genes are TRBV11-3 and TRBJ2-1; weak D call: TRBD2 (7 bases). Germline CDR1 is SGHNT and CDR2 is YENEEA. The CDR3 contains 14 residues. V lost 6 bases and J 10 bases, leaving 19 bases between the germline ends.

CDR3 amino acids: CASSQTSPVGTQYF. Written as DNA, the CDR3 is TGTGCCAGCAGCCAAACTTCACCAGTCGGGACCCAGTACTTC. V gene TRBV6-8 combines with J gene TRBJ2-5; D is unresolved. The CDR3 loop spans 14 amino acids. Trimming removed 6 bases at V and 7 bases at J, with 18 bases between. Germline CDR1 reads MNHGY; CDR2 reads SAAAGT.

This clone has only a few counts. This rearrangement joins TRBV7-4 to TRBJ2-1; 13 positions match TRBD2. From germline, CDR1 is SGHVT and CDR2 SQSDAQ. This CDR3 has 18 amino acids. V trimming: 5 bases; J trimming: 4 bases; junction bases outside the gene matches: 11. The CDR3 nucleotides read TGTGCCAGCAGCCACCCCACTAGCGGGGGGGCACAATACAATGAGCAGTTCTTC. It codes for CASSHPTSGGAQYNEQFF.

This sequence joins TRBV2 and TRBJ1-4, with D unclear. This CDR3 spans 14 amino acids. CDR1 SNHLY and CDR2 FYNNEI come from the germline V gene. V was clipped by 7 bases and J by 5 bases, with 14 bases between them. The CDR3 nucleotides are TGTGCCAGCACGAAGGACGGTAGGAATGAAAAACTGTTTTTT. This sequence encodes CASTKDGRNEKLFF.

The CDR3 is CASSPSPGMGVNEQFF. In DNA, the CDR3 is TGTGCCAGCAGCCCCTCCCCAGGGATGGGTGTCAATGAGCAGTTCTTC. This chain links TRBV11-3 with TRBJ2-1, with D possibly TRBD1 on 5 matching bases. With 5 bases removed from V and 6 bases from J, the gap between germline ends came to 20 bases. The CDR3 is 16 residues long. Germline loops: CDR1 SGHNT, CDR2 YENEEA.

This clone was counted only a few times. The CDR3, as DNA: TGTGCCAGCAGCCAAGGAAGGGGGACTCCGTCATCGTACGAGCAGTACTTC. Translated: CASSQGRGTPSSYEQYF. The V and J genes are TRBV14 and TRBJ2-7; D might be TRBD1 or TRBD2, each matching 6 bases. CDR1 and CDR2 from the germline V gene are SGHDN and FVKESK. The ends were cut back, 1 base at V and 4 bases at J, with 20 bases in the middle. CDR3 length: 17 amino acids.

V is TRBV14 and J is TRBJ2-7; maybe TRBD1 (5 bases). Germline CDR1 SGHDN, CDR2 FVKESK. The CDR3 is 15 amino acids. V lost 2 bases to trimming and J lost 2 bases, with 13 bases between them. The CDR3 nucleotides are TGTGCCAGCAGCCAACAGGTTAAGGGGACCTACGAGCAGTACTTC. It translates to CASSQQVKGTYEQYF.

Only a few counts were recorded for this clone. The junction differs from germline at one of its ends, possibly a read error. The chain joins TRBV11-3 to TRBJ1-3; D is ambiguous. The CDR3 has 14 amino acids. The germline V gene encodes CDR1 SGHNT and CDR2 YENEEA. The CDR3 coding sequence is TGTGCCAGCACCTTACGGGCCTCTGGAAACACCATATATTTT. It codes for CASTLRASGNTIYF.

V usage is TRBV4-1 and J usage is TRBJ2-6; D tentatively reads TRBD1 or TRBD2 (5 bases each). V gave up 7 bases and J gave up 0 bases, with 16 bases separating them. Per the germline V gene, CDR1 is MGHRA and CDR2 is YSYEKL. This CDR3 has 17 residues. The CDR3 region is CASTPGTRSSGANVLTF. The CDR3 DNA reads TGCGCCAGCACGCCAGGGACCCGGAGCTCTGGGGCCAACGTCCTGACTTTC.

This clone was recorded at least ten times. The gene calls are TRBV11-3 and TRBJ1-2; D is possibly TRBD1 (5 bases). V was trimmed by 5 bases and J by 0 bases, leaving 16 bases between them. CDR1 SGHNT and CDR2 YENEEA come from the germline V gene. The CDR3 extends over 16 amino acids. CDR3 residues: CASSLLGTTPNYGYTF. CDR3 nucleotides: TGTGCCAGCAGCCTCCTCGGGACCACCCCTAACTATGGCTACACCTTC.

The genes are TRBV29-1 and TRBJ2-1; D remains unclear. Trimming left V 7 bases short and J 1 base short, with 29 bases between. The length of the CDR3 is 19 residues. From germline, CDR1 is SQVTM and CDR2 ANQGSEA. DNA of the CDR3: TGCAGCGCCCACCCATCGGGTCTCCTCGCTCTTGGGTCCTACAATGAGCAGTTCTTC. Amino acids: CSAHPSGLLALGSYNEQFF.

This clone has more than one count but fewer than ten. The V call is TRBV11-3, the J call TRBJ2-3; TRBD2 agrees at 8 bases. The V and J ends lost 4 bases and 4 bases, in that order; junction bases with no gene match: 4. The CDR3 loop spans 14 amino acids. Germline loops: CDR1 SGHNT, CDR2 YENEEA. CDR3 nucleotide sequence: TGTGCCAGCAGCTCGGGGGGGCCCGCAGATACGCAGTATTTT. Encoded protein: CASSSGGPADTQYF.

This clone was found many times. The rearrangement uses TRBV11-3 and TRBJ1-2; D unresolved. Between the trimmed V and J ends, which lost 2 bases and 3 bases, there was a span of 10 bases. Germline CDR1 reads SGHNT; CDR2 reads YENEEA. The length of the CDR3 is 14 residues. The DNA of the CDR3 is TGTGCCAGCAGCTTAAATCAGGCGTACTATGGCTACACCTTC. Encoded protein: CASSLNQAYYGYTF.

This clone qualifies as medium-sized. The chain is built from TRBV11-3 and TRBJ2-7; D is perhaps TRBD1 or TRBD2 (5 bases each). This CDR3 has 14 residues. V dropped 1 base and J dropped 7 bases, with 14 bases sitting between them. The germline V gene encodes CDR1 SGHNT and CDR2 YENEEA. CDR3 coding DNA: TGTGCCAGCAGCTTAGGGGGGAGAGGGGTTGAGCAGTACTTC. This codes for CASSLGGRGVEQYF.